This TCR beta chain emerged from a study of blood T cell repertoires in COVID-19. On the study more broadly: The samples span acute and convalescent COVID-19 from the United States, Italy and Spain. PBMCs, B-cell-depleted T cells, or T cells provided the cDNA or gDNA that made up the material.

Authors' data handling: Reference gene primer amplification gave nucleated cell count estimates. The assay was immunoSEQ multiplex PCR, and TCRdb's table has in-frame clones only and misses some. V and J calls and clone size are as listed in that table; D and trimming were resolved from the DNA. The sample has 65,000 to 90,000 clones; roughly four fifths are singletons. The ends lost 5 bases at V and 8 bases at J; junction bases unmatched: 14. Germline-derived CDR1 and CDR2 are MDHEN and SYDVKM. The CDR3 consists of 15 residues. Patients in Seattle were enrolled during active infection, then followed longitudinally.

The source is a man in his 70s with COVID-19, enrolled during active disease. The chain couples TRBV28 to TRBJ1-2, with 7 bases identical to TRBD1. The sequenced sample was peripheral blood. Here the CDR3 reads CASSTRQGGSTGYTF. The CDR3 DNA follows: TGTGCCAGCAGTACGCGACAGGGAGGATCTACGGGCTACACCTTC.